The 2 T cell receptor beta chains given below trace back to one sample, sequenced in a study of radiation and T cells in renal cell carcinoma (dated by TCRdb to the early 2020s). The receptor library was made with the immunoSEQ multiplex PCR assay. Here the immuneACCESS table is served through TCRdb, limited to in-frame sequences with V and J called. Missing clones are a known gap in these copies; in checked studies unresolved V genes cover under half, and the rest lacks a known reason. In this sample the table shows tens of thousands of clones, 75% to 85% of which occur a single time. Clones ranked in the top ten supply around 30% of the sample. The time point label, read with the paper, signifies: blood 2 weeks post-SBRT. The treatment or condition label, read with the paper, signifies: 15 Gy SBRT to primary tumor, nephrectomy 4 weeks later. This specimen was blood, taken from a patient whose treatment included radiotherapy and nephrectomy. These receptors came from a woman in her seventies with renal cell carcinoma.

The CDR3, as DNA: TGTGCCAGCAGCCAAGATTGGGGCCACACAGATACGCAGTATTTT. This sequence encodes CASSQDWGHTDTQYF. This chain links TRBV14 with TRBJ2-3; maybe TRBD1 (5 bases). Trimming took 0 bases from V and 2 from J, leaving 9 bases between them. CDR3 size: 15 residues. CDR1 is SGHDN, CDR2 FVKESK, per germline.

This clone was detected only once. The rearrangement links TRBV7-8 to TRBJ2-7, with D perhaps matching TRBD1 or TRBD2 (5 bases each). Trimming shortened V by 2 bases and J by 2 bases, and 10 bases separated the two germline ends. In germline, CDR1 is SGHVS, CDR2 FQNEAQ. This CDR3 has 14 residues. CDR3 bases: TGTGCCAGCAGCTTATACGGGACCGCCTACGAGCAGTACTTC. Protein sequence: CASSLYGTAYEQYF.